Below, 24 T cell receptor beta chains from the same sample are listed, as sequenced in a study of PD-1 blockade in mismatch repair-deficient tumors. Using immunoSEQ multiplex PCR, the repertoire was profiled, and TCRdb retains in-frame clones only, with some absent. The sample has about 120,000 clones, 88% seen once. The sequences come from peripheral blood, collected approximately 72 weeks after starting pembrolizumab. The receptors derive from an adult with mismatch repair-deficient cancer.

V usage is TRBV14 and J usage is TRBJ2-5; tentative D call: TRBD1 (6 bases). CDR3 size: 14 residues. Trimming left V 2 bases short and J 3 bases short, with 10 bases between. Germline-derived CDR1 and CDR2 are SGHDN and FVKESK. CDR3 sequence (DNA): TGTGCCAGCAGCCAAAGACAGGCCAAAGAGACCCAGTACTTC. It is translated as CASSQRQAKETQYF.

This chain uses TRBV11-3 with TRBJ2-7, with D unresolved. Deletions cut 6 bases from V and 3 bases from J, with 18 bases between. Germline V CDR1 and CDR2: SGHNT, YENEEA. The CDR3 spans 15 residues. CDR3 in amino acids: CASRDSRAGHYEQYF. CDR3 in DNA: TGTGCCAGCAGGGATAGTCGGGCAGGCCACTACGAGCAGTACTTC.

The chain uses TRBV27 and TRBJ2-1; D may be TRBD1 (6 bases). Trimming stripped 3 bases from V and 4 bases from J, with 13 bases between. The CDR3 is made up of 15 amino acids. Germline assignment: CDR1 MNHEY and CDR2 SMNVEV (reference sequence). CDR3 residues: CASSFQGPYYNEQFF. Written as DNA, the CDR3 is TGTGCCAGCAGTTTCCAGGGGCCATATTACAATGAGCAGTTCTTC.

This chain joins TRBV29-1 and TRBJ2-2; TRBD2 agrees at 9 bases. V shed 4 bases, J shed 6 bases, and the junction held 6 bases outside the gene matches. CDR1 is SQVTM, CDR2 ANQGSEA, per germline. The CDR3 spans 14 residues. CDR3: CSVGGRAGPGELFF. DNA for the CDR3: TGCAGCGTTGGCGGGAGGGCCGGCCCCGGGGAGCTGTTTTTT.

The chain carries TRBV28 and TRBJ2-1, with TRBD2 matching over 12 bases. Unmatched junction bases numbered 3, after V lost 5 bases and J lost 7 bases. The CDR3 has 14 residues. Germline V gives CDR1 MDHEN, CDR2 SYDVKM. CDR3 loop: CASSLAGGANEQFF. The CDR3 DNA follows: TGTGCCAGCAGTCTAGCGGGAGGGGCAAATGAGCAGTTCTTC.

The rearrangement links TRBV28 to TRBJ2-4, with D perhaps matching TRBD2 (6 bases). This CDR3 region has 17 residues. Trimming took off 1 base at V and 3 bases at J, with 16 bases between the two ends. The V gene's germline CDR1 is MDHEN and CDR2 SYDVKM. CDR3 loop: CASSLYESSEGKNIQYF. The CDR3 DNA sequence: TGTGCCAGCAGTTTATATGAGTCTAGCGAGGGCAAAAACATTCAGTACTTC.

The CDR3 DNA is TGTGCCAGCAGCCTAGGGCCGGGGACAGGCTCCTACGAGCAGTACTTC. Its translation: CASSLGPGTGSYEQYF. The chain is built from TRBV28 and TRBJ2-7; the match to TRBD1 covers 8 bases. After removal of 6 bases from V and 0 bases from J, the junction contained 10 bases not matched to a gene. CDR3 length: 16 amino acids. Per germline, CDR1 MDHEN and CDR2 SYDVKM.

The chain carries TRBV21-1 and TRBJ2-2. TRBV21-1 is listed as a pseudogene. The CDR3 sequence is 17 residues long. The CDR3 nucleotides read TGTGCCAGCAGCGAACCGGGTAGGGTATATACCACCGGGGAGCTGTTTTTT. This encodes CASSEPGRVYTTGELFF.

This chain uses TRBV14 with TRBJ2-3; D uncertain. CDR3 length: 15 amino acids. The germline V gene encodes CDR1 SGHDN and CDR2 FVKESK. Trimming took 0 bases from V and 0 from J, leaving 7 bases between them. CDR3 nucleotide sequence: TGTGCCAGCAGCCAAGAAGGTTTTAGCACAGATACGCAGTATTTT. Protein product: CASSQEGFSTDTQYF. The whole variable domain, filled in from reference TRBV14 and TRBJ2-3, reads EAGVTQFPSHSVIEKGQTVTLRCDPISGHDNLYWYRRVMGKEIKFLLHFVKESKQDESGMPNNRFLAERTGGTYSTLKVQPAELEDSGVYFCASSQEGFSTDTQYFGPGTRLTVL.

The J gene is TRBJ2-2, the V gene TRBV5-6, with 10 bases fitting TRBD1. CDR3 length: 16 amino acids. From germline, CDR1 is SGHDT and CDR2 YYEEEE. Germline trimming cut 2 bases from V and 1 base from J; bases unmatched to any gene: 2. The CDR3 sequence is CASSFWDRGNTGELFF. CDR3 in DNA: TGTGCCAGCAGCTTTTGGGACAGGGGGAACACCGGGGAGCTGTTTTTT.

The rearrangement joins TRBV7-9 to TRBJ1-1, with D possibly matching TRBD1 (5 bases). The CDR3 covers 14 residues. The germline gives CDR1 SEHNR, CDR2 FQNEAQ (reference sequence). V lost 1 base and J 1 base, leaving 7 bases between the germline ends. The DNA for the CDR3 is TGTGCCAGCAGCTTAGGAGGACAGAACACTGAAGCTTTCTTT. Amino acids: CASSLGGQNTEAFF.

This clone has a handful of counts. The chain has TRBV7-6 and TRBJ2-1; D remains unclear. The V and J ends lost 5 bases and 6 bases respectively, with 8 bases between them. Germline V gene sequence: CDR1 SGHVS, CDR2 FNYEAQ. The CDR3 is 12 amino acids. Here the CDR3 reads CASSATGNEQFF. As DNA, the CDR3 is TGTGCCAGCAGCGCCACCGGCAATGAGCAGTTCTTC.

The chain joins TRBV4-1 to TRBJ2-7; weak D call: TRBD2 (5 bases). CDR1 is MGHRA, CDR2 YSYEKL, per germline. V gave up 0 bases and J gave up 2 bases, with 11 bases separating them. CDR3 length equals 15 residues. The CDR3 reads CASSQDEREPYEQYF. The DNA of the CDR3 is TGCGCCAGCAGCCAAGACGAGAGGGAGCCCTACGAGCAGTACTTC.

This chain links TRBV4-3 with TRBJ1-5; no reliable D call. CDR3 size: 15 residues. Deletions cut 4 bases from V and 3 bases from J, with 13 bases between. Germline V lookup: CDR1 LGHNA, CDR2 YSLEER. The CDR3 DNA follows: TGCGCCAGCAGCCTCGGGCTCTATGTCAATCAGCCCCAGCATTTT. Its translation is CASSLGLYVNQPQHF.

This chain joins TRBV4-1 and TRBJ2-7; 9 bases match TRBD1. The germline V gene encodes CDR1 MGHRA and CDR2 YSYEKL. With 1 base clipped from V and 0 bases from J, the junction kept 4 bases outside the gene matches. The CDR3 totals 16 residues. The CDR3 nucleotides are TGCGCCAGCAGCCAAGCCCCGGGACAGGGCTCCTACGAGCAGTACTTC. Protein: CASSQAPGQGSYEQYF.

This chain uses TRBV6-5 with TRBJ2-1; D not resolved. The germline V and J ends were trimmed by 2 bases and 13 bases, with 9 bases remaining between them. The length of the CDR3 is 11 residues. CDR1 is MNHEY and CDR2 is SVGAGI in the germline V gene. The CDR3: CASSYDGLQFF. The CDR3 region has the DNA TGTGCCAGCAGTTACGACGGGTTACAGTTCTTC.

V gene TRBV30 combines with J gene TRBJ1-2; no clear D gene. This CDR3 is built from 14 residues. Germline assignment: CDR1 GTSNPN and CDR2 SVGIG (reference sequence). The V end was cut by 4 bases, the J end by 4 bases, with 16 bases between. The CDR3 sequence is CAWNWRENGYGYTF. The CDR3 DNA reads as TGTGCCTGGAATTGGAGGGAGAACGGCTATGGCTACACCTTC.

Only one count was recorded for this clone. The chain employs TRBV19 and TRBJ2-7; 13 nucleotides align to TRBD2. This CDR3 is 15 amino acids long. Germline V lookup: CDR1 LNHDA, CDR2 SQIVND (reference sequence). The trim removed 6 bases at V and 6 bases at J, leaving 8 bases unmatched. The CDR3 sequence: CASSLRTSGSVEQYF. In DNA form, the CDR3 reads TGTGCCAGTAGCCTAAGGACTAGCGGGAGTGTCGAGCAGTACTTC.

The V call is TRBV30, the J call TRBJ1-5; weak D call: TRBD1 (5 bases). Germline CDR1 and CDR2: GTSNPN and SVGIG (reference sequence). This CDR3 has 14 residues. V was shortened by 1 base and J by 4 bases, with 11 bases between the two germline ends. In nucleotides, the CDR3 is TGTGCCTGGAGTGCAGGACACATAAATCAGCCCCAGCATTTT. It translates to CAWSAGHINQPQHF. Variable domain in full (rest from reference TRBV30 and TRBJ1-5): SQTIHQWPATLVQPVGSPLSLECTVEGTSNPNLYWYRQAAGRGLQLLFYSVGIGQISSEVPQNLSASRPQDRQFILSSKKLLLSDSGFYLCAWSAGHINQPQHFGDGTRLSIL.

The chain recombines TRBV11-2 with TRBJ2-7, with TRBD2 matching over 10 bases. The CDR3 runs to 15 residues. CDR1 is SGHAT, CDR2 FQNNGV, per germline. V lost 2 bases to trimming and J lost 5 bases; unmatched junction nucleotides: 6. In DNA form, the CDR3 reads TGTGCCAGCAGCTTATGGGCTAGCGGGAGTGACGAGCAGTACTTC. It specifies CASSLWASGSDEQYF.

The rearrangement links TRBV27 to TRBJ1-1, with a weak D call TRBD1 (5 bases). There are 13 residues in the CDR3. In germline, CDR1 is MNHEY, CDR2 SMNVEV (reference sequence). V lost 4 bases, J lost 4 bases, and 10 bases lay in between. The DNA of the CDR3 is TGTGCCAGCAGTTCCGGAGGGGCCACTGAAGCTTTCTTT. It encodes CASSSGGATEAFF.

The chain carries TRBV11-3 and TRBJ2-3; D gene unclear. CDR3 length: 14 residues. V was pared by 4 bases and J by 7 bases, with 15 bases between. CDR1 is SGHNT and CDR2 is YENEEA in the germline V gene. The CDR3 is CASSSSRLPHTQYF. CDR3 in DNA: TGTGCCAGCAGCTCTTCGCGTCTCCCCCATACGCAGTATTTT.

The V gene is TRBV5-1, the J gene TRBJ2-3, with D unresolved. In germline, CDR1 is SGHRS, CDR2 YFSETQ. Deletions cut 1 base from V and 0 bases from J, with 6 bases between. The CDR3 runs to 14 residues. CDR3 loop: CASSLTPSTDTQYF. The CDR3 DNA reads as TGCGCCAGCAGCTTGACACCGAGCACAGATACGCAGTATTTT. The full variable domain, rest sourced from reference TRBV5-1 and TRBJ2-3, is KAGVTQTPRYLIKTRGQQVTLSCSPISGHRSVSWYQQTPGQGLQFLFEYFSETQRNKGNFPGRFSGRQFSNSRSEMNVSTLELGDSALYLCASSLTPSTDTQYFGPGTRLTVL.

The chain is built from TRBV7-9 and TRBJ2-1, with D perhaps matching TRBD1 or TRBD2 (5 bases each). With 10 bases removed from V and 6 bases from J, the gap between germline ends came to 16 bases. The CDR3 is made up of 13 amino acids. Germline V gives CDR1 SEHNR, CDR2 FQNEAQ (reference sequence). The DNA of the CDR3 is TGTGCCACCCCGGGACGGAGGTTCAATGAGCAGTTCTTC. Protein sequence: CATPGRRFNEQFF.